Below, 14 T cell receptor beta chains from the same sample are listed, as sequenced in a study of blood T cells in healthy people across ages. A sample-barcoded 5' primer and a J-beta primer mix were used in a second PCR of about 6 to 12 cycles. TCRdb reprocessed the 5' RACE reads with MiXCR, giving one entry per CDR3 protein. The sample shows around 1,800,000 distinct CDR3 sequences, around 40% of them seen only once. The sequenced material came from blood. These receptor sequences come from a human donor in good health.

The DNA of the CDR3 is TGTGCCAGCAACCCACCTCTAGCGTTAAGAGGCCACGAGCAGTACTTC. It codes for CASNPPLALRGHEQYF. The chain joins TRBV7-2 to TRBJ2-7, with TRBD2 as a possible D gene (6 bases). The CDR3 is 16 amino acids. The germline V gene has CDR1 SGHTA and CDR2 FQGNSA. The germline V and J ends were trimmed by 7 bases and 5 bases, with 24 bases remaining between them.

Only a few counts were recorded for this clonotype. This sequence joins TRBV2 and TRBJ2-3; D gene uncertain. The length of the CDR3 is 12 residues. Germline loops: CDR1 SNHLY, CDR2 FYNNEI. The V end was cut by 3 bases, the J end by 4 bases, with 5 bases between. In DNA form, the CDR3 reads TGTGCCAGCAGTGAGTTGGCAGATACGCAGTATTTT. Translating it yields CASSELADTQYF.

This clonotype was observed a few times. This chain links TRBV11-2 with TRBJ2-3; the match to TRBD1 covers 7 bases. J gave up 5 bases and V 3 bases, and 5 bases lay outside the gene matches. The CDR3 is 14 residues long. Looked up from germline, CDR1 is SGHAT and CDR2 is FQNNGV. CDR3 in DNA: TGTGCCAGCAGCTTCAGGGGGACGGTAGATACGCAGTATTTT. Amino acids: CASSFRGTVDTQYF.

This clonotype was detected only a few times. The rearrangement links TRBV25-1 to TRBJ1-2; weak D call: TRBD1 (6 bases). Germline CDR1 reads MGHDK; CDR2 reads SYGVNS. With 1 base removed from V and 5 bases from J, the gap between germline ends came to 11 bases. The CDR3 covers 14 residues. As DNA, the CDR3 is TGTGCCAGCAGTGAATGGGGAGGGGGGTATGGCTACACCTTC. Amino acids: CASSEWGGGYGYTF.

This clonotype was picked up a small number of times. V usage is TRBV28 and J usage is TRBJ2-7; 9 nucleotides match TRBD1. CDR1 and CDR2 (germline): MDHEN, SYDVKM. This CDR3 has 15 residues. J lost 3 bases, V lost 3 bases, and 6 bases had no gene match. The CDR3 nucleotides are TGTGCCAGCAGTTTTAAGGAGACAGGGGGCTACGAGCAGTACTTC. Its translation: CASSFKETGGYEQYF.

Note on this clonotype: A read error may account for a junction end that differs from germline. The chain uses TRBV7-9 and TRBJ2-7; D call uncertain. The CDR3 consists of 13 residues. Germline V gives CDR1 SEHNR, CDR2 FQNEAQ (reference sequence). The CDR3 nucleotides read TGTTCCAGCAGCCGACTCGATAGCTACGAGCAGTACTTC. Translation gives CSSSRLDSYEQYF.

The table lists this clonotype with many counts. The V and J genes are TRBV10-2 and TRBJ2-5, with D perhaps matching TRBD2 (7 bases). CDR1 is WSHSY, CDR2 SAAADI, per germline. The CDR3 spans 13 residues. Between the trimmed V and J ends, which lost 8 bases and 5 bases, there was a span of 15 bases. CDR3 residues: CASSRGARETQYF. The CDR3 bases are TGCGCCAGCTCTCGGGGGGCCAGGGAGACCCAGTACTTC.

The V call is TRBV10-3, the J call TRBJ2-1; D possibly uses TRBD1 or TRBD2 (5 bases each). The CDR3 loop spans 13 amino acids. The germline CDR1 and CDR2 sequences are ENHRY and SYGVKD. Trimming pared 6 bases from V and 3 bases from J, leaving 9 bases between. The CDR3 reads CAISRDHYNEQFF. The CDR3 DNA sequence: TGTGCCATCAGCCGGGACCACTACAATGAGCAGTTCTTC.

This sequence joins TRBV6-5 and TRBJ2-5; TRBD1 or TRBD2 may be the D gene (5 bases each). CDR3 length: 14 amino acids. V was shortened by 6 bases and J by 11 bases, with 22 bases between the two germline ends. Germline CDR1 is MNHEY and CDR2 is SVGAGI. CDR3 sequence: CASSPLRPGSGQYF. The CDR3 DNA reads TGTGCCAGCAGCCCTTTGAGACCGGGATCAGGGCAGTACTTC.

The CDR3 coding sequence is TGTGCCAGCAGCTTATGGGGGGAAACTAATGAAAAACTGTTTTTT. Protein sequence: CASSLWGETNEKLFF. The chain carries TRBV7-9 and TRBJ1-4; a weak D match, TRBD1 (5 bases). CDR1 and CDR2 (germline): SEHNR, FQNEAQ (reference sequence). This CDR3 contains 15 residues. V lost 2 bases, J lost 1 base, and 8 bases lay in between.

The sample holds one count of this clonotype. The CDR3 reads CASSDIHRSWLKTEAFF. The CDR3 DNA reads as TGTGCCAGCAGCGACATTCACAGGTCCTGGCTAAAGACTGAAGCTTTCTTT. V and J are TRBV7-9 and TRBJ1-1; the D gene is possibly TRBD1 (5 bases). This CDR3 comprises 17 residues. Between the trimmed V and J ends, which lost 5 bases and 5 bases, there was a span of 24 bases. The germline V gene has CDR1 SEHNR and CDR2 FQNEAQ (reference sequence).

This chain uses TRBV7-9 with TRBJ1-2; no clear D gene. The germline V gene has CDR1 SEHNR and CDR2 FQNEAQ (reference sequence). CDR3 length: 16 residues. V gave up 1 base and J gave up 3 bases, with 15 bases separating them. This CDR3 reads CASSLVGETEDYGYTF. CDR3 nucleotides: TGTGCCAGCAGCTTAGTAGGAGAGACGGAAGACTATGGCTACACCTTC.

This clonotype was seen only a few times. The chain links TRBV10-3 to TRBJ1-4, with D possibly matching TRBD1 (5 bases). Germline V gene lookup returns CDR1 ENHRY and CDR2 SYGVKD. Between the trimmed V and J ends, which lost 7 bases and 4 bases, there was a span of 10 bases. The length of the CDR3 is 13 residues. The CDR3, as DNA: TGTGCCATCACAGGGACCCTTAATGAAAAACTGTTTTTT. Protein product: CAITGTLNEKLFF.

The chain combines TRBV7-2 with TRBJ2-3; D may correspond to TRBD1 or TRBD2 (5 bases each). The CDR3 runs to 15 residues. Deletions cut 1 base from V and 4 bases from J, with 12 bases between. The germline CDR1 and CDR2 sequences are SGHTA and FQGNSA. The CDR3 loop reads CASSLGGFGADTQYF. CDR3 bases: TGTGCCAGCAGCTTAGGGGGGTTTGGGGCAGATACGCAGTATTTT. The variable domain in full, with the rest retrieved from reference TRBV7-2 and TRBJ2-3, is GAGVSQSPSNKVTEKGKDVELRCDPISGHTALYWYRQSLGQGLEFLIYFQGNSAPDKSGLPSDRFSAERTGGSVSTLTIQRTQQEDSAVYLCASSLGGFGADTQYFGPGTRLTVL.